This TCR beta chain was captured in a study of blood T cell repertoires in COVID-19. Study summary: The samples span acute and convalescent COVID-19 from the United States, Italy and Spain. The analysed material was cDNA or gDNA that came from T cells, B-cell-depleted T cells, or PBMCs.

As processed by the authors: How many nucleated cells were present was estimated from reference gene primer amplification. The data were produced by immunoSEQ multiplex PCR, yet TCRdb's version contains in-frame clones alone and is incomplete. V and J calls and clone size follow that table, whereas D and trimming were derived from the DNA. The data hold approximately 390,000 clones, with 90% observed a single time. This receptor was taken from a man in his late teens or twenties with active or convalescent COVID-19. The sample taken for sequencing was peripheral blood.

CDR3 loop: CASSLYSGTGWNEQFF. The CDR3 DNA sequence: TGTGCCAGCAGTCTATACTCCGGGACTGGGTGGAATGAGCAGTTCTTC. The rearrangement joins TRBV28 to TRBJ2-1, with a tentative D call TRBD2 (6 bases). This CDR3 has 16 amino acids. Trimming shortened V by 5 bases and J by 7 bases, and 21 bases separated the two germline ends. Germline loops: CDR1 MDHEN, CDR2 SYDVKM.